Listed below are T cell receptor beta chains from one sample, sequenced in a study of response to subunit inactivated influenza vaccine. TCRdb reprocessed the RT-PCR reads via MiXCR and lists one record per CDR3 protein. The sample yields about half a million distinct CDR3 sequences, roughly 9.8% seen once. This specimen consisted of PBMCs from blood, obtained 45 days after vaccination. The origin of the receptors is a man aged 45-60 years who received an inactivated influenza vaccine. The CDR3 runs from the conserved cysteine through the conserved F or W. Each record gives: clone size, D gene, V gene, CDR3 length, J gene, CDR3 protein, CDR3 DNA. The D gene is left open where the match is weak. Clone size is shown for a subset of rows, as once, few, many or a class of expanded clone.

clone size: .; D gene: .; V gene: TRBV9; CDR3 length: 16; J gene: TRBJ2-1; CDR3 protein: CASSVGGDSPPNEQFF; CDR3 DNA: TGTGCCAGCAGCGTAGGAGGAGACTCCCCCCCCAATGAGCAGTTCTTC
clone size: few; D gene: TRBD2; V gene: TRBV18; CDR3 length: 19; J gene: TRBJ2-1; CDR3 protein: CASSSMTSGRAGSYNEQFF; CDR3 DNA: TGTGCCAGCTCATCTATGACTAGCGGGAGGGCCGGGTCCTACAATGAGCAGTTCTTC
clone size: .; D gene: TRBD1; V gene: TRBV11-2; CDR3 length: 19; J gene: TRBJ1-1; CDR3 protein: CASSSSFWDRGNANTEAFF; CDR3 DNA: TGTGCCAGCAGCTCTTCCTTCTGGGACAGGGGTAATGCGAACACTGAAGCTTTCTTT
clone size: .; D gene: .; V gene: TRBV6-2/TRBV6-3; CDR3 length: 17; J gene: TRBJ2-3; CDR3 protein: CASSYSKVVLSTDTQYF; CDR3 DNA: TGTGCCAGCAGTTACTCGAAAGTCGTCCTGAGCACAGATACGCAGTATTTT
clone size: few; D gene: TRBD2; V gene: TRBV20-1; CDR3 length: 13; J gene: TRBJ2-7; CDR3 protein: CSAARTSKDEQYF; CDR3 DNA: TGCAGTGCCGCCAGGACTAGTAAGGACGAGCAGTACTTC
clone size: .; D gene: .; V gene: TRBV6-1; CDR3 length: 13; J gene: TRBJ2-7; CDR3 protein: CASRISRTREQYF; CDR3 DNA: TGTGCCAGCAGAATTAGCAGGACGAGAGAGCAGTACTTC
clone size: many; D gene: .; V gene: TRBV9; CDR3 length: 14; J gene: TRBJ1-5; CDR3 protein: CASSVDGSNQPQHF; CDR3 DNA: TGTGCCAGCAGCGTAGACGGTAGCAATCAGCCCCAGCATTTT
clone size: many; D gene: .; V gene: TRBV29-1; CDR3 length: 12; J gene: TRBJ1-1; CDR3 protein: CSGQGWNTEAFF; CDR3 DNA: TGCAGCGGCCAGGGCTGGAACACTGAAGCTTTCTTT
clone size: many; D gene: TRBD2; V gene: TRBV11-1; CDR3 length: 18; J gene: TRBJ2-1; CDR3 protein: CASSFPPRLAGKRDEQFF; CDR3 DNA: TGTGCCAGCAGCTTTCCTCCCAGGCTAGCGGGAAAGAGGGATGAGCAGTTCTTC
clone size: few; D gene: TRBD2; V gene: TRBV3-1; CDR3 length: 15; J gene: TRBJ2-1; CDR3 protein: CASSQGSGRVNEQFF; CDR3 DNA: TGTGCCAGCAGCCAAGGTAGCGGGAGAGTCAATGAGCAGTTCTTC
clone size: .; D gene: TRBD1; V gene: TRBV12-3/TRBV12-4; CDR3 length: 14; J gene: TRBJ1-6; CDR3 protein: CASRTGDYNSPLHF; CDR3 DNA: TGTGCCAGCAGAACAGGGGATTATAATTCACCCCTCCACTTT
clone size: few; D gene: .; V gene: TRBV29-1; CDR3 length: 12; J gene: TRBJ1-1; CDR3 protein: CSAGAYRDILFF; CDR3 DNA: TGCAGCGCAGGGGCCTACCGAGACATCCTTTTCTTT
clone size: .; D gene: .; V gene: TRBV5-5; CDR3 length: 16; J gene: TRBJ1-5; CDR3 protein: CASSLGLLGGNQPQHF; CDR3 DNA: TGTGCCAGCAGCTTGGGGCTGTTAGGAGGCAATCAGCCCCAGCATTTT
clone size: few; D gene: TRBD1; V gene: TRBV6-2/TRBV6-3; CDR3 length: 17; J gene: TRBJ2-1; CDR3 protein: CASSFSTDRSSYNEQFF; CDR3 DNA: TGTGCCAGCAGTTTCTCTACGGACAGGAGCTCCTACAATGAGCAGTTCTTC
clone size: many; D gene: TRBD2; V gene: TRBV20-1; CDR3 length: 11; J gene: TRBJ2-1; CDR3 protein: CRASGTNEQFF; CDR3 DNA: TGCAGAGCTAGCGGGACGAATGAGCAGTTCTTC
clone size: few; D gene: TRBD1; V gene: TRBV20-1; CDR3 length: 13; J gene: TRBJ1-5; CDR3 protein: CSAVSGQNQPQHF; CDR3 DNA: TGCAGTGCTGTTTCGGGACAGAATCAGCCCCAGCATTTT
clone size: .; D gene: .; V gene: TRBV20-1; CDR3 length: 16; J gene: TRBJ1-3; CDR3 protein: CSAAIPGTPTGNTIYF; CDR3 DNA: TGCAGTGCCGCCATCCCAGGGACGCCAACTGGAAACACCATATATTTT
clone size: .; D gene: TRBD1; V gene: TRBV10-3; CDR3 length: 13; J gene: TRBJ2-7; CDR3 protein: CAIEPGQGRGQYF; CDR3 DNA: TGTGCCATTGAACCGGGACAGGGGAGGGGGCAGTACTTC
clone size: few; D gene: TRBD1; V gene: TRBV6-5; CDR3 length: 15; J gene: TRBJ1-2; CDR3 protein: CASSYTGGAGYGYTF; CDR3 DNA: TGTGCCAGCAGTTACACAGGGGGCGCAGGTTATGGCTACACCTTC
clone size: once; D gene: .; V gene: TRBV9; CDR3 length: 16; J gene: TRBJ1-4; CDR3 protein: CASSADLTVEVEKLFF; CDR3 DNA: TGTGCCAGCAGCGCGGACCTGACGGTGGAGGTGGAAAAACTGTTTTTT
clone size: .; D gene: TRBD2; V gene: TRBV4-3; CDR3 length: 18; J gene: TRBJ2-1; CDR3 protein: CASSQVYGGSGSYNEQFF; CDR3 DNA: TGCGCCAGCAGCCAAGTTTATGGCGGGAGCGGCTCCTACAATGAGCAGTTCTTC
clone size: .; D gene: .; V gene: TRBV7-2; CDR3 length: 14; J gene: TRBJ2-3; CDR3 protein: CASSYPDRAYTQYF; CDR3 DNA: TGTGCCAGCAGCTACCCGGACAGAGCCTATACGCAGTATTTT
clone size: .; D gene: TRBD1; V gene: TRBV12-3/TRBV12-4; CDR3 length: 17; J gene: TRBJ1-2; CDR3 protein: CTSSLGGGDLSNYGYTF; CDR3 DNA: TGTACCAGCAGTTTAGGGGGCGGGGACCTGAGTAACTATGGCTACACCTTC
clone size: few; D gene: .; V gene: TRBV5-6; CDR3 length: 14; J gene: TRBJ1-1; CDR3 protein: CASSLLLLNTEAFF; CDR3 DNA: TGTGCCAGCAGCCTCCTCCTCCTGAACACTGAAGCTTTCTTT